The 20 T cell receptor beta chains in this list originate from one sample, sequenced in a study of glioma-infiltrating T cells after dendritic cell vaccination. Profiling relied on immunoSEQ multiplex PCR, and the TCRdb table lists in-frame clones only, not all of them. The sample lists 80,000 to 100,000 clones; 65% to 85% were seen once. The time point here: after dendritic cell vaccination, including at tumor progression/relapse. Source: blood, taken after dendritic cell vaccination. Source of these receptors: a human donor with glioblastoma.

CDR3 residues: CASSEQGQGARSTTEAFF. DNA for the CDR3: TGTGCCAGCAGTGAACAGGGACAGGGGGCGCGATCGACCACTGAAGCTTTCTTT. The J gene is TRBJ1-1, the V gene TRBV2, with 12 positions matching TRBD1. The V gene end was trimmed by 2 bases and the J gene end by 4 bases; junction bases not matched to a gene: 11. Germline CDR1 SNHLY, CDR2 FYNNEI. The CDR3 consists of 18 residues. Combining the CDR3 with reference TRBV2 and TRBJ1-1 gives the whole variable domain EPEVTQTPSHQVTQMGQEVILRCVPISNHLYFYWYRQILGQKVEFLVSFYNNEISEKSEIFDDQFSVERPDGSNFTLKIRSTKLEDSAMYFCASSEQGQGARSTTEAFFGQGTRLTVV.

This sequence joins TRBV27 and TRBJ2-3; 11 bases match TRBD2. Germline assignment: CDR1 MNHEY and CDR2 SMNVEV (reference sequence). The V segment lost 6 bases and the J segment 1 base; nucleotides outside the gene matches: 9. This CDR3 region has 17 residues. Here the CDR3 DNA reads TGTGCCAGCAGCCCCATGCGACTAGCGGGGCGCACAGATACGCAGTATTTT. This sequence encodes CASSPMRLAGRTDTQYF.

To note about this clone: At the DNA level, this CDR3 is encoded by other sequences in the same sample as well. The chain joins TRBV19 to TRBJ1-5; the D is unclear. Trimming removed 5 bases from V and 2 bases from J, with 4 bases in between. CDR1 and CDR2 from the germline V gene are LNHDA and SQIVND (reference sequence). The CDR3 is made up of 12 amino acids. The CDR3 sequence: CASSQGNQPQHF. The CDR3 nucleotides are TGTGCCAGTAGTCAGGGCAATCAGCCCCAGCATTTT.

V gene TRBV7-6 combines with J gene TRBJ1-1; weak D call: TRBD1 (6 bases). This CDR3 is 14 amino acids long. Looked up from germline, CDR1 is SGHVS and CDR2 is FNYEAQ. The V end was cut by 3 bases, the J end by 8 bases, with 16 bases between. CDR3 protein: CASSFTPSGEEAFF. CDR3 coding DNA: TGTGCCAGCAGCTTTACCCCCTCAGGGGAGGAAGCTTTCTTT.

The rearrangement joins TRBV7-3 to TRBJ1-1; D might be TRBD1 (6 bases). The length of the CDR3 is 15 residues. The germline V gene has CDR1 SGHTA and CDR2 FQGTGA. Trimming stripped 1 base from V and 1 base from J, with 10 bases between. In DNA, the CDR3 is TGTGCCAGCAGCTTAAGTGCACAGGGGAACACTGAAGCTTTCTTT. Its protein is CASSLSAQGNTEAFF.

This chain joins TRBV5-1 and TRBJ2-1, with TRBD2 identical over 9 bases. With V trimmed by 4 bases and J by 7 bases, 9 bases remained unmatched. Germline CDR1 and CDR2: SGHRS and YFSETQ. The CDR3 runs to 15 residues. DNA of the CDR3: TGCGCCAGCAGCCCCGTAGCGGGAGTGGATAATGAGCAGTTCTTC. Residues: CASSPVAGVDNEQFF.

The V and J genes are TRBV6-5 and TRBJ2-1; 7 bases are shared with TRBD1. Germline V lookup: CDR1 MNHEY, CDR2 SVGAGI. This CDR3 region has 15 residues. V was clipped by 3 bases and J by 7 bases; unmatched bases: 9. The CDR3 region has the DNA TGTGCCAGCAGTTATCCTGGGACAGTAACTAATGAGCAGTTCTTC. Protein product: CASSYPGTVTNEQFF.

The DNA of the CDR3 is TGTGCCACCAGCATACCCAGGGATTTCCAAGAGACCCAGTACTTC. The encoded protein is CATSIPRDFQETQYF. The chain carries TRBV15 and TRBJ2-5, with a weak D call TRBD1 (5 bases). Trimming removed 4 bases from V and 1 base from J, with 13 bases in between. Germline V gives CDR1 LNHNV, CDR2 YYDKDF (reference sequence). The CDR3 sequence is 15 residues long. Drawing the rest from reference TRBV15 and TRBJ2-5, the complete variable domain is DAMVIQNPRYQVTQFGKPVTLSCSQTLNHNVMYWYQQKSSQAPKLLFHYYDKDFNNEADTPDNFQSRRPNTSFCFLDIRSPGLGDTAMYLCATSIPRDFQETQYFGPGTRLLVL.

The chain recombines TRBV7-3 with TRBJ2-1; possibly TRBD1 for D (5 bases). Trimming removed 4 bases from V and 4 bases from J, with 14 bases in between. The germline CDR1 and CDR2 sequences are SGHTA and FQGTGA. The CDR3 contains 15 residues. The CDR3 DNA sequence: TGTGCCAGCAGCTACGACAGTAATATTTACAATGAGCAGTTCTTC. The encoded protein is CASSYDSNIYNEQFF.

This chain joins TRBV10-3 and TRBJ2-7; maybe TRBD1 (6 bases). The V end lost 9 bases, the J end lost 0 bases, and 12 bases lay between the germline ends. Germline CDR1 is ENHRY and CDR2 is SYGVKD. This CDR3 spans 13 amino acids. The CDR3 region is CAMGAGSSYEQYF. The DNA of the CDR3 is TGTGCCATGGGGGCTGGGAGCTCCTACGAGCAGTACTTC.

The chain is built from TRBV4-2 and TRBJ1-2, with TRBD1 identical over 7 bases. Germline V gene data show CDR1 as LGHNA and CDR2 as YNFKEQ. The ends lost 0 bases at V and 3 bases at J; junction bases unmatched: 4. The CDR3 totals 15 residues. The CDR3 DNA is TGTGCCAGCAGCCAAGACCGAGGGACAGACTATGGCTACACCTTC. Residues: CASSQDRGTDYGYTF.

There are a few counts of this clone. The gene calls are TRBV5-6 and TRBJ2-5; tentative D call: TRBD2 (6 bases). This CDR3 is built from 14 residues. CDR1 SGHDT and CDR2 YYEEEE come from the germline V gene. The V end was cut by 1 base, the J end by 5 bases, with 12 bases between. Written as DNA, the CDR3 is TGTGCCAGCAGCTTGTACGGGAGAGTGGAGACCCAGTACTTC. It codes for CASSLYGRVETQYF.

This clone has just a few counts. The chain uses TRBV19 and TRBJ2-5; 10 bases align to TRBD1. V was clipped by 4 bases and J by 5 bases; unmatched bases: 7. The CDR3 has 15 amino acids. Germline CDR1 reads LNHDA; CDR2 reads SQIVND (reference sequence). CDR3 bases: TGTGCCAGTAGTACCGGACAGGGGGTTTTCGAGACCCAGTACTTC. It specifies CASSTGQGVFETQYF.

The V and J genes are TRBV2 and TRBJ2-2, with D perhaps TRBD2 (5 bases). The germline V gene encodes CDR1 SNHLY and CDR2 FYNNEI. V shed 9 bases and J shed 0 bases, with 11 bases lying between them. The CDR3 consists of 14 residues. The CDR3 nucleotides read TGTGCCAGAGCGGACCTAACGAACACCGGGGAGCTGTTTTTT. Translated, it gives CARADLTNTGELFF.

The sample holds a few counts of this clone. This chain links TRBV5-1 with TRBJ1-6; 10 bases match TRBD1. The germline V gene encodes CDR1 SGHRS and CDR2 YFSETQ. V shed 3 bases and J 8 bases; nucleotides not matched to a gene: 8. The CDR3 sequence is 16 residues long. The CDR3 sequence: CASSSHPGTGDSPLHF. Written as DNA, the CDR3 is TGCGCCAGCAGCTCACACCCCGGGACAGGGGATTCACCCCTCCACTTT.

The chain carries TRBV11-2 and TRBJ1-4, with 9 bases fitting TRBD1. Trimming at V came to 5 bases and at J to 5 bases, leaving 6 bases not matched to a gene. This CDR3 has 15 amino acids. Germline assignment: CDR1 SGHAT and CDR2 FQNNGV. The chain's CDR3 is CASSPQGQGNEKLFF. CDR3 DNA: TGTGCCAGCAGCCCTCAAGGACAGGGGAATGAAAAACTGTTTTTT.

The rearrangement links TRBV28 to TRBJ2-3; 11 positions match TRBD2. After removal of 8 bases from V and 5 bases from J, the junction contained 6 bases not matched to a gene. The CDR3 is 14 amino acids. Germline V gives CDR1 MDHEN, CDR2 SYDVKM. CDR3 sequence: CASRLAGSVDTQYF. CDR3 coding DNA: TGTGCCAGCCGACTAGCGGGAAGTGTAGATACGCAGTATTTT.

The chain has TRBV12-5 and TRBJ1-5; D uncertain. Germline V gives CDR1 LGHNT, CDR2 FRNRAP. The germline V and J ends were trimmed by 1 base and 3 bases, with 7 bases remaining between them. The CDR3 contains 14 residues. The CDR3 reads CASGLGHDNQPQHF. The CDR3 nucleotides read TGTGCTAGTGGTTTGGGGCATGACAATCAGCCCCAGCATTTT.

The rearrangement links TRBV5-1 to TRBJ2-1; D remains unclear. The CDR3 has 14 amino acids. The V end lost 5 bases, the J end lost 4 bases, and 13 bases lay between the germline ends. CDR1 SGHRS and CDR2 YFSETQ come from the germline V gene. CDR3 nucleotides: TGCGCCAGCAGAACCCTAGTCGGGTACAATGAGCAGTTCTTC. It encodes CASRTLVGYNEQFF.

This clone has only one observation. The chain is built from TRBV10-3 and TRBJ2-7; 10 positions match TRBD1. CDR1 and CDR2 (germline): ENHRY, SYGVKD. Trimming removed 6 bases from V and 3 bases from J; junction bases left unmatched: 5. The CDR3 sequence is 14 residues long. In nucleotides, the CDR3 is TGTGCCATCAGCGGGACAGGGGAGCACTACGAGCAGTACTTC. Protein sequence: CAISGTGEHYEQYF.